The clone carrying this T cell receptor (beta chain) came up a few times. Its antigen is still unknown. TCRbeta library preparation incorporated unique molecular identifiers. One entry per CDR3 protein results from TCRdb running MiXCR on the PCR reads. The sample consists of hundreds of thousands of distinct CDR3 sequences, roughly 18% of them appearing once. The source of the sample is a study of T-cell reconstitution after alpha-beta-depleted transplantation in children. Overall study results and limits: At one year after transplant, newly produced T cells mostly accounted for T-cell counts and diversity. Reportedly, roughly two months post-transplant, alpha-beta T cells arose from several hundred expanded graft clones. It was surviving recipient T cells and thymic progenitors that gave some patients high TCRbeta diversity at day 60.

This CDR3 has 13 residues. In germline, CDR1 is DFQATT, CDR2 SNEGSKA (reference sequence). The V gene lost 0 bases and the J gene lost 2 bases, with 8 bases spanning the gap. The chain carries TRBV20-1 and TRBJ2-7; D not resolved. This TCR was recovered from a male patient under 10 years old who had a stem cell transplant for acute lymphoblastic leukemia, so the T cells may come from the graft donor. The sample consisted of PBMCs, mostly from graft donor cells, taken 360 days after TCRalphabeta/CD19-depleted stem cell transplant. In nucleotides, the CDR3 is TGCAGTGCTAGAGATGGACCAACCTACGAGCAGTACTTC. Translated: CSARDGPTYEQYF.